This T cell receptor beta chain came from a study of cytomegalovirus exposure and HLA in healthy donors. Study-wide findings and caveats: TCR clusters originating in the first cohort tended to co-occur in the 120 validation repertoires, according to a later analysis.

On this clone itself: As yet, its antigen is unknown.

Germline V CDR1 and CDR2: ENHRY, SYGVKD. The CDR3 has 17 residues. V was clipped by 7 bases and J by 3 bases; unmatched bases: 11. Only in-frame clones appear in the TCRdb table, and some are missing; sequencing was by immunoSEQ multiplex PCR. The sample shows around 70,000 clones, approximately 95% of them seen only once. The rearrangement joins TRBV10-3 to TRBJ2-1; 11 bases are a match to TRBD2. Material for sequencing was PBMCs. This TCR was recovered from a man aged 18 to 30 in good health and CMV-seropositive. The CDR3 DNA sequence: TGTGCCATCATGAAACCGACTAGCGGGACGAACTACAATGAGCAGTTCTTC. Residues: CAIMKPTSGTNYNEQFF.